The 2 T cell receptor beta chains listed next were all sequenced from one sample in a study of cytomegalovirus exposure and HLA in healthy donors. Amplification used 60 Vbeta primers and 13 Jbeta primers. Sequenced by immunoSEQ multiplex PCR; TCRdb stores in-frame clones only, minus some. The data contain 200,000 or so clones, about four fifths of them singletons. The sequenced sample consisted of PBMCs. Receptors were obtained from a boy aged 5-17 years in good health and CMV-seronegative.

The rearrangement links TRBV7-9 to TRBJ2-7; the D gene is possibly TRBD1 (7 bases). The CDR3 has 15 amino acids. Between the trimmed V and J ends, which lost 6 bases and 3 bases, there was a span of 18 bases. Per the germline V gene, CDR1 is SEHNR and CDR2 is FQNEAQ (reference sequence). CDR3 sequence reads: CASRRGQAGHYEQYF. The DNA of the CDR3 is TGTGCCAGCAGACGTGGACAGGCGGGGCACTACGAGCAGTACTTC.

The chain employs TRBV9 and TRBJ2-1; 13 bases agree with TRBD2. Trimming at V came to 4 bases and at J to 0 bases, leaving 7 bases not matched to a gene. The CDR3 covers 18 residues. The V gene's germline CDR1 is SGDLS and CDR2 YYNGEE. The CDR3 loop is CASSTRLAGGPSYNEQFF. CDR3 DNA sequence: TGTGCCAGCAGCACCCGACTAGCGGGGGGCCCCTCCTACAATGAGCAGTTCTTC.